This T cell receptor (beta chain) was obtained from a study of a mutant IDH1 vaccine in newly diagnosed glioma. Study background: Previous care, which was radiotherapy, temozolomide, or both, most often involved both.

About this clone itself: The antigen is unknown.

The germline CDR1 and CDR2 sequences are SGHTA and FQGNSA. CDR3 size: 17 residues. Germline trimming cut 5 bases from V and 6 bases from J; bases unmatched to any gene: 15. Only in-frame clones appear in the TCRdb table, and some are missing; sequencing was by immunoSEQ multiplex PCR. The table has 60,000 or so clones, about three quarters seen once. Regarding time point: week 23, last vaccination. Every single dose of the vaccine, 300 ug of mutant IDH1 20-mer peptide, came with topical imiquimod. The specimen comprised PBMCs, sampled from a glioma patient whose treatment included an IDH1 peptide vaccine. This TCR was sampled from a woman between 35 and 50 years old with glioma. Some clones in this sample may be carry-over from other donors' samples. V is TRBV7-2 and J is TRBJ2-7; 11 bases match TRBD2. CDR3 protein: CASSPQMNRLAGGEQYF. The CDR3 nucleotides read TGTGCCAGCAGCCCCCAAATGAATAGGCTAGCGGGGGGCGAGCAGTACTTC.